This entry lists 7 T cell receptor beta chains sequenced from one sample in a study of T cell responses to AZD1222 COVID-19 vaccine. Measured with immunoSEQ multiplex PCR; TCRdb has only the in-frame clones, and not every one. Altogether 90,000 to 100,000 clones are present, roughly 90% being singletons, with the ten largest covering about 12%. The specimen was peripheral blood, collected 28 days after the second AZD1222 dose. These receptor sequences come from an adult who received the AZD1222 COVID-19 vaccine.

The V gene is TRBV7-9, the J gene TRBJ1-3; D is perhaps TRBD1 (6 bases). Per the germline V gene, CDR1 is SEHNR and CDR2 is FQNEAQ (reference sequence). V was shortened by 5 bases and J by 2 bases, with 13 bases between the two germline ends. The CDR3 has 15 amino acids. CDR3 sequence reads: CASSLGGGPGNTIYF. CDR3 DNA: TGTGCCAGCAGCCTAGGCGGGGGGCCTGGAAACACCATATATTTT.

The CDR3 nucleotides are TGTGCCTGGATCGAACTCTCCGCTAACTATGGCTACACCTTC. Residues: CAWIELSANYGYTF. V and J are TRBV30 and TRBJ1-2, with no clear D. V lost 4 bases, J lost 0 bases, and 12 bases lay in between. Germline V gene sequence: CDR1 GTSNPN, CDR2 SVGIG (reference sequence). This CDR3 has 14 residues.

This clone was observed a few times. V is TRBV2 and J is TRBJ1-2; no clear D. V was trimmed by 4 bases and J by 0 bases, leaving 9 bases between them. The germline V gene has CDR1 SNHLY and CDR2 FYNNEI. The CDR3 covers 14 residues. CDR3 amino acids: CASSAIGANYGYTF. CDR3 DNA sequence: TGTGCCAGCAGTGCGATCGGAGCTAACTATGGCTACACCTTC.

This rearrangement joins TRBV7-9 to TRBJ1-1; D unresolved. Germline V gives CDR1 SEHNR, CDR2 FQNEAQ (reference sequence). This CDR3 comprises 13 residues. Trimming cost V 5 bases and J 4 bases, with 11 bases left between them. The CDR3 protein is CASSGPRSTEAFF. As DNA, the CDR3 is TGTGCCAGCAGCGGACCAAGGAGCACTGAAGCTTTCTTT. The whole variable domain, remainder taken from reference TRBV7-9 and TRBJ1-1, is DTGVSQNPRHKITKRGQNVTFRCDPISEHNRLYWYRQTLGQGPEFLTYFQNEAQLEKSRLLSDRFSAERPKGSFSTLEIQRTEQGDSAMYLCASSGPRSTEAFFGQGTRLTVV.

The chain combines TRBV7-3 with TRBJ2-1; 8 bases are shared with TRBD2. This CDR3 spans 13 amino acids. The germline V gene has CDR1 SGHTA and CDR2 FQGTGA. The V segment lost 4 bases and the J segment 10 bases; nucleotides outside the gene matches: 6. CDR3 sequence reads: CASSSAGVGEQFF. DNA of the CDR3: TGTGCCAGCAGCTCAGCGGGGGTTGGGGAGCAGTTCTTC.

This chain uses TRBV6-6 with TRBJ1-1, with 9 nucleotides matching TRBD1. CDR1 is MNHNY, CDR2 SVGAGI, per germline (reference sequence). There are 16 residues in the CDR3. V lost 4 bases to trimming and J lost 1 base; unmatched junction nucleotides: 7. In DNA form, the CDR3 reads TGTGCCAGCAGTTCTACAGGGGGCCAGGGGAACACTGAAGCTTTCTTT. Translating it yields CASSSTGGQGNTEAFF.

The gene calls are TRBV10-3 and TRBJ1-1; D might be TRBD1 (5 bases). Germline CDR1 and CDR2: ENHRY and SYGVKD. Trimming took 0 bases from V and 3 from J, leaving 11 bases between them. There are 15 residues in the CDR3. The DNA for the CDR3 is TGTGCCATCAGTGAGTCAGGTGGGGGGTACACTGAAGCTTTCTTT. It specifies CAISESGGGYTEAFF.